These 28 T cell receptor beta chains were sequenced from one sample in a study of type 1 regulatory T cells. MiXCR was run by TCRdb on the reads, yielding one entry per CDR3 protein. The sample carries about 68,000 distinct CDR3 sequences, roughly three fifths recorded once. Antigens for these TCRs are unknown. Sequencing was carried out using cultured T cells, either the whole culture or a sorted T cell fraction (not recorded which). The subset here: Tr1-enriched cell product generated in vitro against host alloantigens. The receptors here all came from a human donor in good health.

The chain employs TRBV28 and TRBJ2-5; the D is unclear. V was pared by 6 bases and J by 4 bases, with 18 bases between. CDR1 and CDR2 (germline): MDHEN, SYDVKM. The CDR3 is made up of 15 amino acids. The CDR3 is CASRHSTVGLETQYF. The DNA for the CDR3 is TGTGCCAGCAGGCACTCCACCGTTGGTTTAGAGACCCAGTACTTC.

The V call is TRBV6-5, the J call TRBJ2-4, with TRBD2 matching 12 bases. From germline, CDR1 is MNHEY and CDR2 SVGAGI. The CDR3 runs 14 residues. The V gene end was trimmed by 5 bases and the J gene end by 8 bases; junction bases not matched to a gene: 4. This CDR3 is CASSMGLAGDIQYF. CDR3 sequence (DNA): TGTGCCAGCAGTATGGGACTAGCGGGCGACATTCAGTACTTC.

This chain uses TRBV4-1 with TRBJ1-1; D unresolved. This CDR3 is built from 14 residues. Germline CDR1 is MGHRA and CDR2 is YSYEKL. Trimming left V 1 base short and J 4 bases short, with 10 bases between. As DNA, the CDR3 is TGCGCCAGCAGCCAAGGGTTGTTGGGCACTGAAGCTTTCTTT. It encodes CASSQGLLGTEAFF.

The chain is built from TRBV20-1 and TRBJ2-7, with TRBD2 as a possible D gene (5 bases). The CDR3 has 13 amino acids. Between the trimmed V and J ends, which lost 5 bases and 3 bases, there was a span of 14 bases. Looked up from germline, CDR1 is DFQATT and CDR2 is SNEGSKA (reference sequence). For the CDR3, the DNA is TGCAGTGCTCTTAGCGAGAAAGTCTACGAGCAGTACTTC. It is translated as CSALSEKVYEQYF.

This clonotype has a handful of counts. V usage is TRBV20-1 and J usage is TRBJ2-7; 7 bases map to TRBD2. Per germline, CDR1 DFQATT and CDR2 SNEGSKA (reference sequence). This CDR3 has 12 residues. Trimming cost V 3 bases and J 12 bases; bases outside gene matches: 11. The CDR3 DNA reads as TGCAGTGCTAGGGGGCTAGCGGAGCAGAGGTACTTC. It encodes CSARGLAEQRYF.

The chain has TRBV11-2 and TRBJ2-1, with TRBD2 matching 13 bases. The CDR3 loop spans 16 amino acids. V was pared by 1 base and J by 6 bases, with 3 bases of the junction left unmatched. Germline V lookup: CDR1 SGHAT, CDR2 FQNNGV. In DNA form, the CDR3 reads TGTGCCAGCAGCTTAGTCGGGACTAGCGGGACCAATGAGCAGTTCTTC. This translates into CASSLVGTSGTNEQFF.

By share of the sample, this clonotype is medium-sized. This chain uses TRBV28 with TRBJ2-7; maybe TRBD2 (5 bases). Germline-derived CDR1 and CDR2 are MDHEN and SYDVKM. The germline V and J ends were trimmed by 11 bases and 3 bases, with 17 bases remaining between them. The CDR3 is 13 amino acids. CDR3 residues: CASIGGLYYEQYF. For the CDR3, the DNA is TGTGCCTCAATCGGAGGACTTTACTACGAGCAGTACTTC.

This clonotype was counted only a few times. The chain links TRBV2 to TRBJ2-2; 7 positions agree with TRBD2. Trimming cost V 4 bases and J 7 bases; bases outside gene matches: 9. The CDR3 loop spans 15 amino acids. Germline V gives CDR1 SNHLY, CDR2 FYNNEI. The CDR3 spells CASSASGGAYGELFF. The CDR3 bases are TGTGCCAGCAGTGCTTCGGGAGGCGCCTACGGGGAGCTGTTTTTT. Supplemented by reference TRBV2 and TRBJ2-2, the full variable domain reads EPEVTQTPSHQVTQMGQEVILRCVPISNHLYFYWYRQILGQKVEFLVSFYNNEISEKSEIFDDQFSVERPDGSNFTLKIRSTKLEDSAMYFCASSASGGAYGELFFGEGSRLTVL.

V gene TRBV9 combines with J gene TRBJ2-5; possible D gene TRBD1, 5 bases. Per the germline V gene, CDR1 is SGDLS and CDR2 is YYNGEE. V was pared by 1 base and J by 1 base, with 8 bases between. The CDR3 spans 14 residues. For the CDR3, the DNA is TGTGCCAGCAGCGTAAGCCAGGGCCAAGAGACCCAGTACTTC. Amino acid sequence: CASSVSQGQETQYF.

V usage is TRBV15 and J usage is TRBJ2-7; D may be TRBD1 (5 bases). The germline V and J ends were trimmed by 2 bases and 0 bases, with 8 bases remaining between them. Germline values: CDR1 LNHNV, CDR2 YYDKDF (reference sequence). The CDR3 length is 14 residues. The CDR3 sequence: CATSRRQSSYEQYF. CDR3 DNA sequence: TGTGCCACCAGCAGACGACAGAGCTCCTACGAGCAGTACTTC.

This sequence joins TRBV27 and TRBJ2-6; unclear D gene. Trimming took off 3 bases at V and 2 bases at J, with 2 bases between the two ends. The CDR3 has 13 amino acids. Germline V lookup: CDR1 MNHEY, CDR2 SMNVEV (reference sequence). The CDR3: CASSFTGANVLTF. In DNA, the CDR3 is TGTGCCAGCAGTTTTACTGGGGCCAACGTCCTGACTTTC. Full variable domain (rest looked up from reference TRBV27 and TRBJ2-6): EAQVTQNPRYLITVTGKKLTVTCSQNMNHEYMSWYRQDPGLGLRQIYYSMNVEVTDKGDVPEGYKVSRKEKRNFPLILESPSPNQTSLYFCASSFTGANVLTFGAGSRLTVL.

This clonotype occurred once. This rearrangement joins TRBV6-5 to TRBJ2-1; TRBD2 matches 12 bases. The trim removed 8 bases at V and 1 base at J, leaving 6 bases unmatched. Germline values: CDR1 MNHEY, CDR2 SVGAGI. This CDR3 contains 16 residues. Here the CDR3 DNA reads TGTGCCAGCCAAACAACTAGCGGGGGGTCCTACAATGAGCAGTTCTTC. Protein product: CASQTTSGGSYNEQFF.

V gene TRBV3-1 combines with J gene TRBJ2-1; the match to TRBD2 covers 10 bases. The V gene's germline CDR1 is LGHDT and CDR2 YNNKEL (reference sequence). The CDR3 runs 16 residues. J gave up 8 bases and V 8 bases, and 15 bases lay outside the gene matches. CDR3 sequence (DNA): TGTGCCAGCGCGGCGAGCGGGAGGGGCAATTCGCATGAGCAGTTCTTC. The encoded protein is CASAASGRGNSHEQFF.

The chain uses TRBV27 and TRBJ1-2; D unresolved. V lost 0 bases, J lost 3 bases, and 11 bases lay in between. The CDR3 sequence is 15 residues long. CDR1 MNHEY and CDR2 SMNVEV come from the germline V gene (reference sequence). CDR3 amino acids: CASSLSEHGYYGYTF. The CDR3 DNA sequence: TGTGCCAGCAGTTTATCGGAACACGGGTACTATGGCTACACCTTC.

The chain links TRBV7-2 to TRBJ2-1; 9 bases fit TRBD2. The CDR3 has 15 residues. The germline V gene encodes CDR1 SGHTA and CDR2 FQGNSA. With V trimmed by 5 bases and J by 5 bases, 7 bases remained unmatched. CDR3 sequence: CASSLSGSGHNEQFF. DNA of the CDR3: TGTGCCAGCAGCCTTAGCGGGAGTGGGCACAATGAGCAGTTCTTC. The variable domain in full, with the rest retrieved from reference TRBV7-2 and TRBJ2-1, is GAGVSQSPSNKVTEKGKDVELRCDPISGHTALYWYRQSLGQGLEFLIYFQGNSAPDKSGLPSDRFSAERTGGSVSTLTIQRTQQEDSAVYLCASSLSGSGHNEQFFGPGTRLTVL.

This clonotype occurred once. This sequence joins TRBV4-1 and TRBJ2-3, with 7 nucleotides matching TRBD1. V was pared by 3 bases and J by 5 bases, with 8 bases of the junction left unmatched. Germline CDR1 MGHRA, CDR2 YSYEKL. This CDR3 has 15 amino acids. The CDR3 bases are TGCGCCAGCAGCCAGAGACAGGGATCAAGAGATACGCAGTATTTT. Amino acids: CASSQRQGSRDTQYF.

This clonotype was recorded once. This sequence joins TRBV19 and TRBJ2-4, with 8 bases identical to TRBD1. This CDR3 is 15 amino acids long. Losses at the gene ends were 5 bases for V and 4 bases for J; bases not matched to a gene: 7. Germline loops: CDR1 LNHDA, CDR2 SQIVND (reference sequence). In DNA, the CDR3 is TGTGCCAGTAGTCCGTCGGACAGGGCGAAAAACATTCAGTACTTC. Translating gives CASSPSDRAKNIQYF. The full variable domain, completed using reference TRBV19 and TRBJ2-4, is DGGITQSPKYLFRKEGQNVTLSCEQNLNHDAMYWYRQDPGQGLRLIYYSQIVNDFQKGDIAEGYSVSREKKESFPLTVTSAQKNPTAFYLCASSPSDRAKNIQYFGAGTRLSVL.

V is TRBV12-3 or TRBV12-4 and J is TRBJ2-7; D possibly corresponds to TRBD1 (8 bases). The germline V and J ends were trimmed by 6 bases and 4 bases, with 19 bases remaining between them. The CDR3 has 15 amino acids. For the CDR3, the DNA is TGTGCCAGCAGCGGGGGGTCAGGGGGCAAGTACGAGCAGTACTTC. This sequence encodes CASSGGSGGKYEQYF.

As to this clonotype: The junction departs from the called germline gene at one end, perhaps through a read error. This chain links TRBV20-1 with TRBJ2-5; no clear D gene. The CDR3 is 13 amino acids. In germline, CDR1 is DFQATT, CDR2 SNEGSKA (reference sequence). The CDR3 DNA reads TGCAGCTCCCCAGCGCTAGACCAAAAGACCCAGTACTTC. It encodes CSSPALDQKTQYF.

CDR3 sequence reads: CASSLSRTGVLEQFF. The CDR3 DNA sequence: TGTGCCAGCAGTTTATCGAGGACAGGAGTCCTTGAGCAGTTCTTC. This chain uses TRBV27 with TRBJ2-1, with TRBD1 matching over 7 bases. Trimming cost V 0 bases and J 9 bases; bases outside gene matches: 8. This CDR3 is built from 15 residues. Germline loops: CDR1 MNHEY, CDR2 SMNVEV (reference sequence).

J is TRBJ1-1 and V is TRBV19; the D gene is possibly TRBD1 (5 bases). Germline CDR1 reads LNHDA; CDR2 reads SQIVND (reference sequence). The V end lost 7 bases, the J end lost 8 bases, and 8 bases lay between the germline ends. CDR3 length: 10 amino acids. DNA for the CDR3: TGTGCCAGTACGGACAAAGAAGCTTTCTTT. This translates into CASTDKEAFF. The complete variable domain, with remaining parts taken from reference TRBV19 and TRBJ1-1, reads DGGITQSPKYLFRKEGQNVTLSCEQNLNHDAMYWYRQDPGQGLRLIYYSQIVNDFQKGDIAEGYSVSREKKESFPLTVTSAQKNPTAFYLCASTDKEAFFGQGTRLTVV.

The chain has TRBV29-1 and TRBJ1-1; D is unclear. The CDR3 runs to 13 residues. Trimming took 7 bases from V and 1 from J, leaving 13 bases between them. Germline V gene data show CDR1 as SQVTM and CDR2 as ANQGSEA. The CDR3 is CSAIRDSNTEAFF. DNA for the CDR3: TGCAGCGCTATTAGGGATTCGAACACTGAAGCTTTCTTT.

The rearrangement uses TRBV19 and TRBJ1-5; D is uncertain. This CDR3 is 16 amino acids long. CDR1 is LNHDA and CDR2 is SQIVND in the germline V gene (reference sequence). V was clipped by 2 bases and J by 4 bases, with 15 bases between them. CDR3 sequence reads: CASSISPPSGNQPQHF. The DNA for the CDR3 is TGTGCCAGTAGTATATCCCCCCCCAGTGGGAATCAGCCCCAGCATTTT.

This clonotype occurred a few times. The rearrangement links TRBV7-9 to TRBJ2-1, with D possibly TRBD1 on 6 matching bases. V was shortened by 6 bases and J by 7 bases, with 13 bases between the two germline ends. The CDR3 runs to 13 residues. CDR1 and CDR2 (germline): SEHNR, FQNEAQ (reference sequence). The CDR3 coding sequence is TGTGCCAGCAGTCCCTTTACAGGGAATGAGCAGTTCTTC. Its translation is CASSPFTGNEQFF.

This rearrangement joins TRBV28 to TRBJ2-3; 13 nucleotides agree with TRBD2. The length of the CDR3 is 15 residues. With V trimmed by 5 bases and J by 6 bases, 5 bases remained unmatched. CDR1 is MDHEN, CDR2 SYDVKM, per germline. CDR3 protein: CASSQRTSGSDTQYF. The CDR3, as DNA: TGTGCCAGCAGTCAACGGACTAGCGGGAGCGATACGCAGTATTTT.

The chain has TRBV7-2 and TRBJ2-7, with 14 bases matching TRBD2. CDR3 size: 15 residues. From germline, CDR1 is SGHTA and CDR2 FQGNSA. J was trimmed by 6 bases and V by 4 bases; bases with no gene match: 5. The CDR3 region is CASSSGLAGASEQYF. For the CDR3, the DNA is TGTGCCAGCAGCTCGGGACTAGCGGGAGCCAGCGAGCAGTACTTC.

The CDR3 DNA is TGTGCCAGCAGCGCGACCTCCTCCTACAATGAGCAGTTCTTC. Its protein product is CASSATSSYNEQFF. The chain has TRBV9 and TRBJ2-1, with D hard to call. Trimming left V 3 bases short and J 0 bases short, with 7 bases between. Germline values: CDR1 SGDLS, CDR2 YYNGEE. The CDR3 runs to 14 residues. The full variable domain, rest sourced from reference TRBV9 and TRBJ2-1, is DSGVTQTPKHLITATGQRVTLRCSPRSGDLSVYWYQQSLDQGLQFLIQYYNGEERAKGNILERFSAQQFPDLHSELNLSSLELGDSALYFCASSATSSYNEQFFGPGTRLTVL.

This chain joins TRBV15 and TRBJ2-7, with D possibly matching TRBD1 (5 bases). Germline assignment: CDR1 LNHNV and CDR2 YYDKDF (reference sequence). This CDR3 region has 15 residues. Trimming removed 0 bases at V and 2 bases at J, with 11 bases between. CDR3 sequence (DNA): TGTGCCACCAGCAGAGATAAGACAGCCACCTACGAGCAGTACTTC. Encoded protein: CATSRDKTATYEQYF. The variable domain in full, completed from reference TRBV15 and TRBJ2-7, reads DAMVIQNPRYQVTQFGKPVTLSCSQTLNHNVMYWYQQKSSQAPKLLFHYYDKDFNNEADTPDNFQSRRPNTSFCFLDIRSPGLGDTAMYLCATSRDKTATYEQYFGPGTRLTVT.